This passage covers 10 T cell receptor beta chains from one sample sequenced in a study of identical twins. TCRdb reprocessed the 5' RACE reads via MiXCR and lists one record per CDR3 protein. This table holds 600,000 to 850,000 distinct CDR3 sequences, around a sixth found once. These same records also appear under a second study, on T cells expressing NK-cell markers.

The sequenced material came from PBMCs. These receptors originate from a woman aged 18-29 years in good health.

The V gene is TRBV10-3, the J gene TRBJ2-7; 12 bases match TRBD2. The germline gives CDR1 ENHRY, CDR2 SYGVKD. There are 14 residues in the CDR3. The junction had 6 bases not matched to a gene; V was cut back by 10 bases and J by 2 bases. This CDR3 reads CATRRTSGTYEQYF. The CDR3 nucleotides are TGTGCCACCCGACGGACTAGCGGGACCTACGAGCAGTACTTC.

This clonotype was counted only a few times. The chain joins TRBV5-1 to TRBJ1-6; weak D call: TRBD1 (5 bases). The V gene lost 1 base and the J gene lost 7 bases, with 9 bases spanning the gap. This CDR3 has 14 amino acids. CDR1 and CDR2 from the germline V gene are SGHRS and YFSETQ. Here the CDR3 reads CASSLTGANSPLHF. As DNA, the CDR3 is TGCGCCAGCAGCTTGACAGGAGCGAATTCACCCCTCCACTTT.

This chain uses TRBV6-5 with TRBJ2-7, with TRBD2 matching 8 bases. The ends lost 0 bases at V and 2 bases at J; junction bases unmatched: 6. The CDR3 is 16 residues long. Germline assignment: CDR1 MNHEY and CDR2 SVGAGI. CDR3 protein: CASSYSGGTSTYEQYF. CDR3 coding DNA: TGTGCCAGCAGTTACTCAGGGGGGACTAGTACCTACGAGCAGTACTTC.

This chain links TRBV9 with TRBJ2-2; TRBD2 matches at 13 bases. Germline V gives CDR1 SGDLS, CDR2 YYNGEE. Trimming cost V 0 bases and J 4 bases; bases outside gene matches: 3. The length of the CDR3 is 17 residues. As DNA, the CDR3 is TGTGCCAGCAGCGTAGGCGGACTAGCGGGAGCCACCGGGGAGCTGTTTTTT. It translates to CASSVGGLAGATGELFF.

In its sample, this clonotype was seen a few times. V usage is TRBV7-2 and J usage is TRBJ2-5; D not certain. CDR3 size: 13 residues. V dropped 4 bases and J dropped 1 base, with 7 bases sitting between them. Germline V gene sequence: CDR1 SGHTA, CDR2 FQGNSA. The CDR3 nucleotides are TGTGCCAGCAGCTCCACCCGCCAAGAGACCCAGTACTTC. It is translated as CASSSTRQETQYF.

A word on this clonotype: The junction does not match germline at one end; this may be a read error. The chain is built from TRBV12-3 or TRBV12-4 and TRBJ2-1; D is uncertain. This CDR3 is 14 amino acids long. CDR3 in DNA: TGTGGCAGCAGTTTAGGTGGAGCAGACAATGAGCAGTTCTTC. This sequence encodes CGSSLGGADNEQFF.

This clonotype has only a few counts. This chain connects TRBV20-1 to TRBJ2-5, with D perhaps TRBD2 (5 bases). The CDR3 sequence is 12 residues long. Per germline, CDR1 DFQATT and CDR2 SNEGSKA (reference sequence). The V end was cut by 3 bases, the J end by 5 bases, with 10 bases between. The CDR3 region is CSARRARETQYF. CDR3 DNA sequence: TGCAGTGCTAGGAGGGCCCGTGAGACCCAGTACTTC.

This clonotype has more than one count but fewer than ten. V and J are TRBV11-2 and TRBJ2-7; 7 bases fit TRBD2. The CDR3 spans 15 residues. The germline V gene encodes CDR1 SGHAT and CDR2 FQNNGV. The V segment lost 6 bases and the J segment 0 bases; nucleotides outside the gene matches: 8. The CDR3 sequence is CASRVWGGSSYEQYF. The CDR3 nucleotides are TGTGCCAGCAGGGTTTGGGGCGGGAGCTCCTACGAGCAGTACTTC.

This sequence joins TRBV10-3 and TRBJ2-3; 7 bases are a match to TRBD2. Per the germline V gene, CDR1 is ENHRY and CDR2 is SYGVKD. The V and J ends lost 8 bases and 1 base, in that order; junction bases with no gene match: 3. This CDR3 has 13 residues. CDR3 in amino acids: CAIAAGGTDTQYF. In nucleotides, the CDR3 is TGTGCCATCGCGGCGGGAGGCACAGATACGCAGTATTTT.

This clonotype was seen at least ten times. The V and J genes are TRBV24-1 and TRBJ2-5, with D hard to call. Trimming removed 7 bases at V and 4 bases at J, with 12 bases between. This CDR3 has 13 amino acids. The germline V gene encodes CDR1 KGHDR and CDR2 SFDVKD. The CDR3, as DNA: TGTGCCACCAGCGCCGGATCGAGAGAGACCCAGTACTTC. As protein: CATSAGSRETQYF.